The following is a T cell receptor beta chain sequence with its context. Only in-frame clones appear in the TCRdb table, and some are missing; sequencing was by immunoSEQ multiplex PCR. The sample has 250,000 to 300,000 clones, roughly 90% seen once. The sample originates from a study of blood T cell repertoires in COVID-19. The overall study: Acute and convalescent COVID-19 samples came from the United States, Italy and Spain. PBMCs, B-cell-depleted T cells, or T cells were the source of the cDNA or gDNA that made up the material.

Material for sequencing was PBMCs or T cells enriched from blood (not recorded which). This TCR came from a woman in her 40s with acute COVID-19.

CDR3 protein: CASSFLLAGPVDTQYF. CDR3 nucleotide sequence: TGTGCCAGCAGTTTTCTCCTAGCGGGTCCAGTGGATACGCAGTATTTT. This chain joins TRBV28 and TRBJ2-3, with 8 bases fitting TRBD2. The CDR3 spans 16 residues. Germline V gene lookup returns CDR1 MDHEN and CDR2 SYDVKM. V gave up 3 bases and J gave up 6 bases; unmatched junction bases: 11.